One sample yielded the 26 T cell receptor beta chains listed below, sequenced in a study of vaccination and CD4 T cells after COVID-19. Which antigens these TCRs recognize remains unknown. Scientists ran DNA taken from cultured CD4+ T cells through the Oncomine TCR Beta short-read assay for sequencing. Genomic DNA was extracted from cultured CD4+ T cells. TCRdb recomputed calls from the PCR reads with MiXCR, one row per CDR3 protein. The sample contains 9,500 to 14,000 distinct CDR3 sequences, less than 35% of which appear only once. Indicated treatment: approximately 9-day PBMC culture with coronavirus spike peptide pools or control peptides (ViraFEST assay). Gathering of the CD4+ T cells, from the unexposed donor, took place before the COVID-19 pandemic (2011-2018). The specimen was CD4+ T cells from blood, cultured in vitro. The receptor source for this set is a human donor in good health.

This rearrangement joins TRBV7-3 to TRBJ2-2; 8 nucleotides agree with TRBD1. CDR1 and CDR2 (germline): SGHTA, FQGTGA. Trimming removed 8 bases from V and 5 bases from J; junction bases left unmatched: 10. The CDR3 is 15 amino acids. The DNA for the CDR3 is TGTGCCAGCGGCCCCCTCAGGGGGCGTACCGGGGAGCTGTTTTTT. Its translation is CASGPLRGRTGELFF.

The sample holds a few counts of this clonotype. This chain joins TRBV19 and TRBJ1-1; no firm D call. The CDR3 is 14 amino acids. The V end was cut by 1 base, the J end by 5 bases, with 11 bases between. The germline gives CDR1 LNHDA, CDR2 SQIVND (reference sequence). CDR3 DNA sequence: TGTGCCAGTAGTATAGGTCCGCCGGGAACTGAAGCTTTCTTT. Translated: CASSIGPPGTEAFF.

The chain couples TRBV18 to TRBJ2-7; 12 positions agree with TRBD2. V lost 3 bases to trimming and J lost 5 bases; unmatched junction nucleotides: 5. The CDR3 has 15 amino acids. Germline CDR1 is KGHSH and CDR2 is LQKENI. The CDR3 sequence: CASSPRLAGANEQYF. The CDR3 DNA reads TGTGCCAGCTCACCTCGACTAGCGGGAGCCAACGAGCAGTACTTC.

This sequence joins TRBV7-9 and TRBJ1-1, with a weak D call TRBD1 (5 bases). This CDR3 is 13 amino acids long. V lost 5 bases to trimming and J lost 4 bases, with 11 bases between them. Germline CDR1 is SEHNR and CDR2 is FQNEAQ (reference sequence). The CDR3 sequence: CASSLGGGTEAFF. CDR3 bases: TGTGCCAGCAGCCTCGGGGGGGGCACTGAAGCTTTCTTT.

CDR3 nucleotide sequence: TGTGCCAGCAGTTACGTAGTAGCGGGAGATCGGGCTTACGAGCAGTACTTC. This translates into CASSYVVAGDRAYEQYF. The rearrangement joins TRBV6-2 or TRBV6-3 to TRBJ2-7; 9 bases are a match to TRBD2. V dropped 2 bases and J dropped 4; count of bases not matched to a gene: 12. Germline V gene lookup returns CDR1 MNHEY and CDR2 SVGEGT. The CDR3 consists of 17 residues.

The chain recombines TRBV15 with TRBJ2-2; 7 bases align to TRBD2. The junction had 14 bases not matched to a gene; V was cut back by 6 bases and J by 1 base. Germline V gene data show CDR1 as LNHNV and CDR2 as YYDKDF (reference sequence). CDR3 length equals 18 residues. The CDR3 reads CATRRNYPTGGNTGELFF. In DNA, the CDR3 is TGTGCCACCAGAAGAAATTACCCGACGGGAGGGAACACCGGGGAGCTGTTTTTT. The whole variable domain, filled in from reference TRBV15 and TRBJ2-2, reads DAMVIQNPRYQVTQFGKPVTLSCSQTLNHNVMYWYQQKSSQAPKLLFHYYDKDFNNEADTPDNFQSRRPNTSFCFLDIRSPGLGDTAMYLCATRRNYPTGGNTGELFFGEGSRLTVL.

The rearrangement links TRBV11-2 to TRBJ2-3, with D possibly being TRBD1 or TRBD2 (7 bases each). Trimming left V 5 bases short and J 9 bases short, with 18 bases between. The CDR3 has 14 residues. The germline V gene encodes CDR1 SGHAT and CDR2 FQNNGV. The CDR3 nucleotides are TGTGCCAGCAGCGCCCAGACTAGCAGGGGGACGCAGTATTTT. It specifies CASSAQTSRGTQYF.

The chain links TRBV4-2 to TRBJ1-2; D might be TRBD1 (5 bases). Deletions cut 0 bases from V and 0 bases from J, with 17 bases between. Germline lookup yields CDR1 LGHNA and CDR2 YNFKEQ. The CDR3 totals 18 residues. CDR3 in DNA: TGTGCCAGCAGCCAAGACTTTTTTGGACAATCTACTAACTATGGCTACACCTTC. Protein sequence: CASSQDFFGQSTNYGYTF.

V gene TRBV10-3 combines with J gene TRBJ2-7; 9 bases align to TRBD1. Germline loops: CDR1 ENHRY, CDR2 SYGVKD. Trimming took 7 bases from V and 6 from J; bases not matched to a gene: 13. The CDR3 runs to 15 residues. CDR3 sequence (DNA): TGTGCCATCACCAAGAGTGGGACAGGGAACGGCGAGCAGTACTTC. Amino acid sequence: CAITKSGTGNGEQYF.

This chain joins TRBV15 and TRBJ2-6; 13 bases agree with TRBD2. Germline CDR1 is LNHNV and CDR2 is YYDKDF (reference sequence). The CDR3 covers 17 residues. The junction had 2 bases not matched to a gene; V was cut back by 4 bases and J by 2 bases. CDR3 region: CATSMGLAGTGANVLTF. CDR3 coding DNA: TGTGCCACCAGCATGGGACTAGCGGGAACTGGGGCCAACGTCCTGACTTTC.

The rearrangement uses TRBV27 and TRBJ2-2; D is unresolved. Germline CDR1 MNHEY, CDR2 SMNVEV (reference sequence). This CDR3 comprises 14 residues. The DNA for the CDR3 is TGTGCGACCGACACTCCAGTGAACACCGGGGAGCTGTTTTTT. This translates into CATDTPVNTGELFF.

The J gene is TRBJ1-2, the V gene TRBV14, with a possible D match to TRBD1 (6 bases). The CDR3 totals 17 residues. The V end lost 0 bases, the J end lost 8 bases, and 22 bases lay between the germline ends. The V gene's germline CDR1 is SGHDN and CDR2 FVKESK. As DNA, the CDR3 is TGTGCCAGCAGCCAAGATCTTTCCCAAGGGGGGCTCTACGGCTACACCTTC. This translates into CASSQDLSQGGLYGYTF.

This clonotype has a handful of counts. CDR3 loop: CSARDSTENSPLHF. CDR3 DNA sequence: TGCAGTGCTAGAGATAGTACGGAGAATTCACCCCTCCACTTT. The chain uses TRBV20-1 and TRBJ1-6; D is unresolved. V was clipped by 0 bases and J by 7 bases, with 10 bases between them. Germline V gene lookup returns CDR1 DFQATT and CDR2 SNEGSKA (reference sequence). The CDR3 is 14 amino acids.

The chain carries TRBV6-1 and TRBJ2-7, with D perhaps TRBD2 (6 bases). Germline CDR1 is MNHNS and CDR2 is SASEGT. The CDR3 is 15 amino acids. Trimming cost V 8 bases and J 0 bases, with 17 bases left between them. The CDR3 DNA reads TGTGCCAGCGGCACCGGGACTCTGAGCTCCTACGAGCAGTACTTC. Protein: CASGTGTLSSYEQYF.

Turning to this clonotype: This may be a read error: a much more frequent sequence differs by one nucleotide. No conserved phenylalanine or tryptophan ends this CDR3, so it is likely a read error. The genes are TRBV7-9 and TRBJ1-5; no clear D. The CDR3 is made up of 12 amino acids. Per germline, CDR1 SEHNR and CDR2 FQNEAQ (reference sequence). Between the trimmed V and J ends, which lost 4 bases and 6 bases, there was a span of 7 bases. This chain's CDR3 is CASSSPSQPQHL. In DNA form, the CDR3 reads TGTGCCAGCAGCTCGCCATCTCAGCCCCAGCATTTG.

The chain combines TRBV24-1 with TRBJ2-1; 8 bases are shared with TRBD2. V was pared by 0 bases and J by 9 bases, with 6 bases of the junction left unmatched. Looked up from germline, CDR1 is KGHDR and CDR2 is SFDVKD. The CDR3 covers 15 residues. The CDR3 coding sequence is TGTGCCACCAGTGATTTGTTTAGCGGGATAGGTGAGCAGTTCTTC. This gives the protein CATSDLFSGIGEQFF.

This rearrangement joins TRBV9 to TRBJ2-3, with D hard to call. V gave up 6 bases and J gave up 2 bases, with 16 bases separating them. Germline CDR1 reads SGDLS; CDR2 reads YYNGEE. The CDR3 extends over 15 amino acids. CDR3 protein: CASTTLGQLTDTQYF. DNA of the CDR3: TGTGCCAGCACTACCCTGGGCCAGCTCACAGATACGCAGTATTTT.

Written as DNA, the CDR3 is TGTGCCAGCAGTTTTCAGGGGCTCGCAGGTGGTTCACCCCTCCACTTT. Protein sequence: CASSFQGLAGGSPLHF. The genes are TRBV28 and TRBJ1-6, with D maybe TRBD1 (6 bases). V was trimmed by 3 bases and J by 9 bases, leaving 18 bases between them. CDR3 length: 16 residues. CDR1 and CDR2 (germline): MDHEN, SYDVKM. The full variable domain, completed using reference TRBV28 and TRBJ1-6, is DVKVTQSSRYLVKRTGEKVFLECVQDMDHENMFWYRQDPGLGLRLIYFSYDVKMKEKGDIPEGYSVSREKKERFSLILESASTNQTSMYLCASSFQGLAGGSPLHFGNGTRLTVT.

This clonotype has more than one count but fewer than ten. This sequence joins TRBV27 and TRBJ2-7, with D maybe TRBD1 (5 bases). CDR3 length: 16 amino acids. The V gene's germline CDR1 is MNHEY and CDR2 SMNVEV (reference sequence). V was cut by 5 bases and J by 3 bases, with 20 bases left in between. The CDR3 coding sequence is TGTGCCAGCAGTCCAATCTTCAGGGTTGTCAGCTACGAGCAGTACTTC. Translated, it gives CASSPIFRVVSYEQYF.

This clonotype has more than one count but fewer than ten. This sequence joins TRBV10-3 and TRBJ1-1; 7 bases align to TRBD1. The CDR3 contains 14 residues. Unmatched junction bases numbered 7, after V lost 4 bases and J lost 5 bases. Germline V gene data show CDR1 as ENHRY and CDR2 as SYGVKD. CDR3 DNA sequence: TGTGCCATCAGTGCTTACAGGGGAGGAACTGAAGCTTTCTTT. This codes for CAISAYRGGTEAFF.

The genes are TRBV6-1 and TRBJ1-5, with TRBD1 matching 7 bases. Germline V lookup: CDR1 MNHNS, CDR2 SASEGT. The CDR3 sequence is 16 residues long. V gave up 5 bases and J gave up 3 bases; unmatched junction bases: 10. CDR3 amino acids: CASSQGGKGLNQPQHF. Written as DNA, the CDR3 is TGTGCCAGCAGTCAGGGGGGGAAAGGCCTCAATCAGCCCCAGCATTTT.

The V and J genes are TRBV11-1 and TRBJ1-1; unclear D gene. The CDR3 covers 13 residues. Germline assignment: CDR1 SGHAT and CDR2 FQDESV (reference sequence). Trimming left V 3 bases short and J 1 base short, with 6 bases between. DNA of the CDR3: TGTGCCAGCAGCTTTATACGGAACACTGAAGCTTTCTTT. Its translation is CASSFIRNTEAFF. Filled out from reference TRBV11-1 and TRBJ1-1, the complete variable domain reads EAEVAQSPRYKITEKSQAVAFWCDPISGHATLYWYRQILGQGPELLVQFQDESVVDDSQLPKDRFSAERLKGVDSTLKIQPAELGDSAMYLCASSFIRNTEAFFGQGTRLTVV.

This chain uses TRBV25-1 with TRBJ1-1; D is possibly TRBD1 (5 bases). V was pared by 6 bases and J by 3 bases, with 11 bases between. The germline CDR1 and CDR2 sequences are MGHDK and SYGVNS. The CDR3 spans 13 residues. CDR3 amino acids: CASRGVGDTEAFF. CDR3 coding DNA: TGTGCCAGCAGGGGAGTGGGGGACACTGAAGCTTTCTTT.

This sequence joins TRBV7-9 and TRBJ2-7; D not certain. Germline CDR1 reads SEHNR; CDR2 reads FQNEAQ (reference sequence). This CDR3 contains 15 residues. The V end lost 5 bases, the J end lost 4 bases, and 18 bases lay between the germline ends. Here the CDR3 reads CASSPLGKSGYEQYF. The CDR3 nucleotides read TGTGCCAGCAGCCCTCTTGGCAAATCGGGTTACGAGCAGTACTTC. Full variable domain (rest looked up from reference TRBV7-9 and TRBJ2-7): DTGVSQNPRHKITKRGQNVTFRCDPISEHNRLYWYRQTLGQGPEFLTYFQNEAQLEKSRLLSDRFSAERPKGSFSTLEIQRTEQGDSAMYLCASSPLGKSGYEQYFGPGTRLTVT.

This clonotype was counted between two and nine times. This rearrangement joins TRBV6-1 to TRBJ2-1; D assignment may be TRBD1 or TRBD2 (5 bases each). Germline V gives CDR1 MNHNS, CDR2 SASEGT. The CDR3 loop spans 16 amino acids. V was shortened by 3 bases and J by 6 bases, with 18 bases between the two germline ends. The CDR3 protein is CASSETWGRSGNEQFF. The CDR3 DNA is TGTGCCAGCAGTGAGACATGGGGACGGAGCGGCAATGAGCAGTTCTTC.

The sample holds a few counts of this clonotype. This chain links TRBV20-1 with TRBJ1-6; D is possibly TRBD1 (5 bases). Germline CDR1 reads DFQATT; CDR2 reads SNEGSKA (reference sequence). The ends were cut back, 1 base at V and 8 bases at J, with 15 bases in the middle. There are 15 residues in the CDR3. In nucleotides, the CDR3 is TGCAGTGCTAGAGTAGCAGGGTTTTTGGATTCACCCCTCCACTTT. This gives the protein CSARVAGFLDSPLHF.